This TCR beta chain originates from a study of blood T cell repertoires in COVID-19. With V trimmed by 6 bases and J by 3 bases, 1 base remained unmatched. The germline V gene encodes CDR1 ENHRY and CDR2 SYGVKD. The CDR3 contains 13 residues. Participants came from roughly 24 US areas, aged roughly 18 to 95 years. Each participant's cohort was designated according to participant-reported clinical history. Only in-frame clones appear in the TCRdb table, and some are missing; sequencing was by immunoSEQ multiplex PCR. The data show hundreds of thousands of clones, with more than 85% seen just once and under 3% held by the top ten.

This sequence joins TRBV10-3 and TRBJ1-2; 10 bases line up with TRBD1. The material sequenced was PBMCs or T cells enriched from blood (not recorded which). The receptor comes from a woman aged 25-40 years who had recovered from COVID-19. The CDR3 spells CAIRGTGDYGYTF. CDR3 nucleotides: TGTGCCATCAGGGGGACAGGGGACTATGGCTACACCTTC.